Shown below are 25 T cell receptor beta chains from a single sample sequenced in a study of T cells in severe cutaneous drug reactions. The patients sequenced had a carbamazepine-induced Stevens-Johnson syndrome or toxic epidermal necrolysis reaction. Libraries were made by iRepertoire multiplex PCR with TCR subtype-specific primers for bulk and single-cell sequencing. Reprocessing the multiplex PCR reads, TCRdb reports a single entry for every CDR3 protein and omits DNA. The repertoire table contains more than 20,000 distinct CDR3 sequences. What was sequenced was PBMCs. The receptor set was obtained from a human donor with toxic epidermal necrolysis, a severe cutaneous drug reaction.

The chain uses TRBV29-1 and TRBJ2-7; the TCRdb call, TRBD1, lacks DNA for checking. The CDR3 is made up of 14 amino acids. Germline CDR1 reads SQVTM; CDR2 reads ANQGSEA. CDR3 in amino acids: CSVEAWAGGNEQYF.

V gene TRBV19 combines with J gene TRBJ1-3. Germline V CDR1 and CDR2: LNHDA, SQIVND (reference sequence). This CDR3 comprises 13 residues. CDR3 amino acids: CASSSVPEDTIYF.

V and J are TRBV4-2 and TRBJ1-2. Germline values: CDR1 LGHNA, CDR2 YNFKEQ. The CDR3 consists of 15 residues. The CDR3 here is CASSQGDSGNYGYTF.

V is TRBV7-8 and J is TRBJ1-1; TCRdb's assignment of TRBD1 cannot be checked, as there is no DNA. This CDR3 region has 15 residues. Germline V CDR1 and CDR2: SGHVS, FQNEAQ. The CDR3 loop is CASSRGGGQNTEAFF.

The chain is built from TRBV7-3 and TRBJ2-3; the TRBD2 assignment by TCRdb is unverifiable without DNA. The CDR3 totals 15 residues. Germline values: CDR1 SGHTA, CDR2 FQGTGA. The CDR3 loop reads CASSALAGDTDTQYF.

The chain recombines TRBV20-1 with TRBJ1-1; there is no DNA to check the TCRdb D call of TRBD1. CDR1 and CDR2 from the germline V gene are DFQATT and SNEGSKA (reference sequence). This CDR3 has 14 amino acids. The CDR3 sequence: CSANPGTGNTEAFF.

This chain joins TRBV29-1 and TRBJ2-7; TCRdb designates TRBD1, a call that cannot be tested without DNA. CDR1 and CDR2 from the germline V gene are SQVTM and ANQGSEA. This CDR3 has 15 amino acids. The CDR3 region is CSVEGTGAGSYEQYF.

The chain is built from TRBV27 and TRBJ1-4; checking the TCRdb D call of TRBD1 is not possible without DNA. The CDR3 consists of 15 residues. From germline, CDR1 is MNHEY and CDR2 SMNVEV (reference sequence). The chain's CDR3 is CASSHGGQDNEKLFF. Full variable domain (remainder filled in from reference TRBV27 and TRBJ1-4): EAQVTQNPRYLITVTGKKLTVTCSQNMNHEYMSWYRQDPGLGLRQIYYSMNVEVTDKGDVPEGYKVSRKEKRNFPLILESPSPNQTSLYFCASSHGGQDNEKLFFGSGTQLSVL.

This clonotype shows up as medium-sized by frequency. V and J are TRBV2 and TRBJ2-5. This CDR3 contains 12 residues. Germline lookup yields CDR1 SNHLY and CDR2 FYNNEI. CDR3: CASRRAQETQYF.

The CDR3 region is CSAEAQGSSYEQYF. J is TRBJ2-7 and V is TRBV29-1; TCRdb's D call, TRBD1, is unchecked because there is no DNA. Germline CDR1 SQVTM, CDR2 ANQGSEA. This CDR3 is 14 amino acids long.

The CDR3 reads CASSLVPPGLAGDPKQFF. The rearrangement links TRBV27 to TRBJ2-1; TCRdb outputs TRBD2, but without DNA this stays unchecked. Per germline, CDR1 MNHEY and CDR2 SMNVEV (reference sequence). The CDR3 loop spans 18 amino acids.

CDR3 amino acids: CASSLQPASFRNYEQYF. This sequence joins TRBV7-6 and TRBJ2-7; TCRdb proposes TRBD1, but this gene call is untestable without DNA. The CDR3 totals 17 residues. Per germline, CDR1 SGHVS and CDR2 FNYEAQ.

This clonotype ranks as medium-sized (0.01 to 0.1%) in terms of frequency. The chain recombines TRBV6-1 with TRBJ2-1; the TCRdb D gene call, TRBD1, has no DNA to confirm it. Germline loops: CDR1 MNHNS, CDR2 SASEGT. This CDR3 contains 16 residues. Here the CDR3 reads CASGLYRTGSLDEQFF.

V gene TRBV10-3 combines with J gene TRBJ2-1. The CDR3 length is 12 residues. Germline loops: CDR1 ENHRY, CDR2 SYGVKD. The chain's CDR3 is CAISEFPNEQFF.

The chain is built from TRBV20-1 and TRBJ2-2. CDR3 size: 13 residues. CDR1 is DFQATT and CDR2 is SNEGSKA in the germline V gene (reference sequence). CDR3 residues: CSAGDVGTGELFF.

The V and J genes are TRBV12-3 or TRBV12-4 and TRBJ2-1; with no DNA, the TCRdb D assignment of TRBD2 cannot be verified. The length of the CDR3 is 15 residues. CDR3 in amino acids: CASSPPDLKYNEQFF.

The CDR3 sequence: CASSFGSGSYEQYF. The rearrangement uses TRBV5-6 and TRBJ2-7; TCRdb's D gene call, TRBD2, goes unchecked for lack of DNA. Germline V gene data show CDR1 as SGHDT and CDR2 as YYEEEE. The CDR3 has 14 amino acids.

The chain carries TRBV4-3 and TRBJ2-7; there is no DNA to check the TCRdb D call of TRBD1. The germline gives CDR1 LGHNA, CDR2 YSLEER. This CDR3 region has 15 residues. The CDR3: CASSPDRGWGYEQYF.

In terms of frequency, this clonotype is medium-sized. The chain links TRBV6-2 or TRBV6-3 to TRBJ1-2; TCRdb names TRBD1, which stays unverified in the absence of DNA. The CDR3 is 13 amino acids. From germline, CDR1 is MNHEY and CDR2 SVGEGT. The CDR3 reads CASTDGDRGGYTF.

The chain employs TRBV12-5 and TRBJ2-7; the D call from TCRdb, TRBD1, cannot be confirmed without DNA. The CDR3 loop spans 12 amino acids. CDR1 is LGHNT, CDR2 FRNRAP, per germline. The CDR3 reads CASGLGNRGQYF. The whole variable domain, remainder taken from reference TRBV12-5 and TRBJ2-7, is DARVTQTPRHKVTEMGQEVTMRCQPILGHNTVFWYRQTMMQGLELLAYFRNRAPLDDSGMPKDRFSAEMPDATLATLKIQPSEPRDSAVYFCASGLGNRGQYFGPGTRLTVT.

The rearrangement links TRBV4-3 to TRBJ1-4; the D gene TCRdb calls, TRBD1, cannot be checked with no DNA. Germline CDR1 LGHNA, CDR2 YSLEER. The CDR3 covers 18 residues. The CDR3 spells CASSQDTLQGRTSEKLFF.

The chain uses TRBV6-1 and TRBJ2-3; TCRdb reports TRBD2, a call that lacks DNA to check it against. Germline assignment: CDR1 MNHNS and CDR2 SASEGT. The CDR3 consists of 13 residues. CDR3 loop: CASSPTRVDTQYF.

This sequence joins TRBV5-1 and TRBJ2-3; as DNA is missing, the TRBD2 call by TCRdb cannot be tested. CDR1 SGHRS and CDR2 YFSETQ come from the germline V gene. This CDR3 region has 15 residues. The CDR3 is CASSLGASGTDTQYF.

The genes are TRBV12-3 or TRBV12-4 and TRBJ1-2; without DNA, the TCRdb call of TRBD1 cannot be checked. This CDR3 has 14 amino acids. The CDR3 sequence is CASSRAGGGYGYTF.

V gene TRBV18 combines with J gene TRBJ2-5. CDR3 length equals 16 residues. Looked up from germline, CDR1 is KGHSH and CDR2 is LQKENI. CDR3 residues: CASSPELDGYQETQYF.